These T cell receptor beta chains were read from a single sample in a study of regulatory T cells in long-lasting Graves disease. TCRdb reprocessed the multiplex PCR reads with MiXCR, giving one entry per CDR3 protein. Altogether fewer than 550,000 distinct CDR3 sequences are present, roughly 15% being singletons, with the ten largest covering about 23%. These data were likewise used in another study, on T cells in Graves' hyperthyroidism and ophthalmopathy.

Sequencing was performed on peripheral blood mononuclear cells (PBMCs), taken at new diagnosis, from a patient treated with antithyroid drugs. All receptors come from a woman between 18 and 30 years old with Graves disease. CDR3s include the opening cysteine and the closing phenylalanine or tryptophan. Fields, in order: V gene, D gene, J gene, clone size, CDR3 protein, CDR3 DNA. A D gene is named only where the DNA matches it firmly. Expanded clones get a size class; other rows say once, few or many, or leave the size out.

TRBV28	TRBD2	TRBJ2-2	NA	CATRVRGGTGELFF	TGTGCCACCAGGGTGCGGGGGGGTACCGGGGAGCTGTTTTTT
TRBV18	NA	TRBJ1-4	NA	CASSPRQATNEKLFF	TGTGCCAGCTCACCGCGACAGGCAACTAATGAAAAACTGTTTTTT
TRBV7-2	NA	TRBJ2-1	NA	CASSLSPGGTREQFF	TGTGCCAGCAGCTTATCCCCGGGGGGCACGCGTGAGCAGTTCTTC
TRBV6-1	NA	TRBJ2-1	NA	CASSRPAGNEQFF	TGTGCCAGCAGTCGCCCCGCGGGTAATGAGCAGTTCTTC
TRBV20-1	TRBD2	TRBJ2-7	NA	CSAGGDYEQYF	TGCAGTGCTGGGGGGGATTACGAGCAGTACTTC
TRBV27	NA	TRBJ2-7	many	CASRGLAQGVVPYEQYF	TGTGCCAGCAGGGGGCTAGCGCAAGGAGTAGTCCCCTACGAGCAGTACTTC
TRBV28	TRBD1	TRBJ2-3	many	CASSKRQGLGTDTQYF	TGTGCCAGCAGTAAAAGACAGGGTTTGGGCACAGATACGCAGTATTTT
TRBV7-9	TRBD2	TRBJ2-7	NA	CASSTRLAGTSYEQYF	TGTGCCAGCAGCACCCGACTAGCGGGCACCTCCTACGAGCAGTACTTC
TRBV3-1	TRBD2	TRBJ2-1	NA	CASSQDTWEGRHEQFF	TGTGCCAGCAGCCAAGATACGTGGGAGGGCCGGCATGAGCAGTTCTTC
TRBV10-3	TRBD1	TRBJ2-7	many	CAISDGGPQGAQIYEQYF	TGTGCCATCAGTGATGGGGGCCCTCAGGGGGCACAGATCTACGAGCAGTACTTC
TRBV20-1	TRBD2	TRBJ2-1	few	CSANRPRAGGPSYNEQFF	TGCAGTGCTAACCGGCCTCGAGCGGGAGGGCCATCCTACAATGAGCAGTTCTTC